This T cell receptor beta chain is drawn from a study of cytomegalovirus exposure and HLA in healthy donors. General study findings and limits: Per a prior analysis, the majority of TCR beta V segments were productive roughly 90% or roughly 30% of the time. Because they were indistinguishable, some V segments, including TRBV6-2 and TRBV6-3, were excluded.

V shed 10 bases, J shed 9 bases, and the junction held 8 bases outside the gene matches. CDR3 length equals 14 residues. The germline V gene encodes CDR1 MNHNS and CDR2 SASEGT. PCR amplification relied on 60 Vbeta primers (plus 13 Jbeta primers). The data were produced by immunoSEQ multiplex PCR, yet TCRdb's version contains in-frame clones alone and is incomplete. The sample lists approximately 100,000 clones; 65% to 80% were seen once. To note about this clone: Antigen specificity is unknown.

The specimen sequenced was PBMCs. This rearrangement joins TRBV6-1 to TRBJ1-6; 11 nucleotides align to TRBD1. The sequence came from a woman between 18 and 30 years old in good health and CMV-seropositive. CDR3 DNA: TGTGCCACCCGGACCGGGACAGGGGGTTCACCCCTCCACTTT. Its protein product is CATRTGTGGSPLHF.